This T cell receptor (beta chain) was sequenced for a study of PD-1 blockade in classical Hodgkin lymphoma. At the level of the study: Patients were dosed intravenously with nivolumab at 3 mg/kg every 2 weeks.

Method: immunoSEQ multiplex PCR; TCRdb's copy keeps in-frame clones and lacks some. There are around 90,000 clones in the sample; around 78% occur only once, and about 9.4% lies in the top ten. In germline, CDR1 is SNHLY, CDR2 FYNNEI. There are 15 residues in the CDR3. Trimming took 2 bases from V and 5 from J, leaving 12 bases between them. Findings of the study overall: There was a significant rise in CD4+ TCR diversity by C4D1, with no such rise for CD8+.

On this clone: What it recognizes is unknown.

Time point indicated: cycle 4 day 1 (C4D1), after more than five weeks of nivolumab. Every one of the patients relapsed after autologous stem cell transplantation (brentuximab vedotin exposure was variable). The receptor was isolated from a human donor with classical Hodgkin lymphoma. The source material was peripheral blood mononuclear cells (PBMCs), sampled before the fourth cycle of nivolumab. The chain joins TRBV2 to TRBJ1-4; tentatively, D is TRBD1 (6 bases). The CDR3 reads CASSESGRGNEKLFF. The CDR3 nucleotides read TGTGCCAGCAGTGAATCGGGCAGGGGAAATGAAAAACTGTTTTTT.